Listed below are T cell receptor beta chains from one sample, sequenced in a study of cytomegalovirus exposure and HLA in healthy donors. The table came from immunoSEQ multiplex PCR; TCRdb's copy has only in-frame clones and leaves some out. The sample has more than 140,000 clones, 64% seen once. Material for sequencing was PBMCs. The origin of the receptors is a woman aged 30 to 39 in good health and CMV-seropositive. CDR3s include the opening cysteine and the closing phenylalanine or tryptophan. The D gene is left open where the match is weak. The listing skips clone size in some rows; elsewhere it reads once, few, many or a size class.

cdr3_aa: CASSLALIESTDTQYF; cdr3_nt: TGTGCCAGCAGCTTGGCACTGATTGAGAGCACAGATACGCAGTATTTT; d_call: .; clone_size: .; j_call: TRBJ2-3; v_call: TRBV5-4
cdr3_aa: CASSETGKNIQYF; cdr3_nt: TGTGCCAGCAGTGAAACAGGGAAAAACATTCAGTACTTC; d_call: .; clone_size: .; j_call: TRBJ2-4; v_call: TRBV6-1
cdr3_aa: CASSSPTGRGDEQYF; cdr3_nt: TGTGCCAGCAGTTCCCCGACAGGGCGAGGGGACGAGCAGTACTTC; d_call: TRBD1; clone_size: .; j_call: TRBJ2-7; v_call: TRBV28
cdr3_aa: CSVQGPYGYTF; cdr3_nt: TGCAGCGTGCAGGGTCCCTATGGCTACACCTTC; d_call: .; clone_size: .; j_call: TRBJ1-2; v_call: TRBV29-1
cdr3_aa: CASSPPGLNYGYTF; cdr3_nt: TGTGCCAGCAGCCCCCCGGGACTCAACTATGGCTACACCTTC; d_call: .; clone_size: .; j_call: TRBJ1-2; v_call: TRBV6-1
cdr3_aa: CASSPLPSGSSYEQYF; cdr3_nt: TGTGCCAGCAGTCCCTTGCCCAGCGGGAGTTCTTACGAGCAGTACTTC; d_call: TRBD2; clone_size: .; j_call: TRBJ2-7; v_call: TRBV27
cdr3_aa: CASSPTGLSEAFF; cdr3_nt: TGTGCCAGCTCACCAACAGGGCTATCCGAAGCTTTCTTT; d_call: .; clone_size: .; j_call: TRBJ1-1; v_call: TRBV18
cdr3_aa: CSVESGVGQPQHF; cdr3_nt: TGCAGCGTTGAATCAGGGGTCGGTCAGCCCCAGCATTTT; d_call: .; clone_size: .; j_call: TRBJ1-5; v_call: TRBV29-1
cdr3_aa: CASSSRTGGEQYF; cdr3_nt: TGTGCCAGCAGTTCGAGGACAGGTGGCGAGCAGTACTTC; d_call: TRBD1; clone_size: .; j_call: TRBJ2-7; v_call: TRBV28
cdr3_aa: CASSFPTSGWETQYF; cdr3_nt: TGTGCCAGCAGCTTCCCGACTAGCGGGTGGGAGACCCAGTACTTC; d_call: TRBD2; clone_size: .; j_call: TRBJ2-5; v_call: TRBV5-6
cdr3_aa: CASTTASSGNTIYF; cdr3_nt: TGTGCCAGCACTACAGCTTCCTCTGGAAACACCATATATTTT; d_call: .; clone_size: few; j_call: TRBJ1-3; v_call: TRBV28
cdr3_aa: CASSESLAEGGTQYF; cdr3_nt: TGTGCCAGCAGTGAAAGTCTAGCGGAGGGGGGGACCCAGTACTTC; d_call: .; clone_size: .; j_call: TRBJ2-5; v_call: TRBV2
cdr3_aa: CASSFSGRRGTDTQYF; cdr3_nt: TGTGCCAGCAGTTTTAGCGGGAGACGCGGGACAGATACGCAGTATTTT; d_call: TRBD2; clone_size: few; j_call: TRBJ2-3; v_call: TRBV27